One and the same sample provided the 18 T cell receptor beta chains below, sequenced in a study of T-cell memory formation after mild COVID-19. TCRdb reprocessed the 5' RACE reads with MiXCR, giving one entry per CDR3 protein. In the table there are fewer than 600,000 distinct CDR3 sequences, less than 25% of which are singletons. Sequenced input: PBMCs or a T cell subset sorted from them (not recorded which). Every receptor here comes from an adult woman who had mild COVID-19 (a few samples of this study predate the infection). Cell type and time point are not known.

Concerning this clonotype: One end of the junction does not line up with germline, which may come from a read error. The rearrangement links TRBV27 to TRBJ1-5; no reliable D call. The germline V gene encodes CDR1 MNHEY and CDR2 SMNVEV (reference sequence). CDR3 size: 13 residues. CDR3 amino acids: CASSFEPGQPQHF. The CDR3, as DNA: TGTGCAAGCAGTTTTGAACCCGGGCAGCCCCAGCATTTT.

The J gene is TRBJ2-5, the V gene TRBV7-6; D not resolved. Between the trimmed V and J ends, which lost 1 base and 0 bases, there was a span of 6 bases. CDR1 SGHVS and CDR2 FNYEAQ come from the germline V gene. This CDR3 is built from 14 residues. The CDR3 region has the DNA TGTGCCAGCAGCTTAGGGGTGTACCAAGAGACCCAGTACTTC. Its translation: CASSLGVYQETQYF.

The rearrangement joins TRBV4-2 to TRBJ2-3; 8 bases are shared with TRBD2. Germline CDR1 LGHNA, CDR2 YNFKEQ. The CDR3 contains 17 residues. V dropped 2 bases and J dropped 2; count of bases not matched to a gene: 9. CDR3 coding DNA: TGTGCCAGCAGCCAAAGTATCCGGGGGGGGGACACAGATACGCAGTATTTT. Translated: CASSQSIRGGDTDTQYF.

This clonotype was recorded at least ten times. The genes are TRBV5-1 and TRBJ1-5; 7 nucleotides align to TRBD1. CDR3 length: 17 residues. Per the germline V gene, CDR1 is SGHRS and CDR2 is YFSETQ. Losses at the gene ends were 0 bases for V and 2 bases for J; bases not matched to a gene: 8. CDR3 DNA sequence: TGCGCCAGCAGCTTGGGAGAGGGGGCCTCCGGCAATCAGCCCCAGCATTTT. Translating it yields CASSLGEGASGNQPQHF.

The chain links TRBV9 to TRBJ2-5; 7 positions agree with TRBD2. The CDR3 extends over 14 amino acids. Germline V lookup: CDR1 SGDLS, CDR2 YYNGEE. V gave up 1 base and J gave up 4 bases; unmatched junction bases: 4. In DNA form, the CDR3 reads TGTGCCAGCAGCGTACCGGGGGGAGGAGAGACCCAGTACTTC. Protein sequence: CASSVPGGGETQYF.

V usage is TRBV2 and J usage is TRBJ2-5; D remains unclear. Germline V gene sequence: CDR1 SNHLY, CDR2 FYNNEI. Trimming shortened V by 8 bases and J by 5 bases, and 6 bases separated the two germline ends. CDR3 length equals 10 residues. CDR3 DNA: TGTGCCAGCGCCAGCGAGACCCAGTACTTC. Translated, it gives CASASETQYF.

This clonotype was seen only a few times. The CDR3 here is CASSHKLEQFF. The CDR3 bases are TGTGCCAGCAGTCACAAATTGGAGCAGTTCTTC. This sequence joins TRBV6-6 and TRBJ2-1, with D unclear. V lost 5 bases and J lost 10, with 9 bases in between. The CDR3 totals 11 residues. CDR1 and CDR2 (germline): MNHNY, SVGAGI (reference sequence).

The V call is TRBV20-1, the J call TRBJ2-7; D is ambiguous. The germline V and J ends were trimmed by 0 bases and 3 bases, with 18 bases remaining between them. Per the germline V gene, CDR1 is DFQATT and CDR2 is SNEGSKA (reference sequence). This CDR3 is 16 amino acids long. The CDR3 loop is CSARDFDEVGGYEQYF. The CDR3, as DNA: TGCAGTGCTAGAGATTTCGACGAGGTTGGCGGCTACGAGCAGTACTTC.

V gene TRBV7-8 combines with J gene TRBJ1-6; D gene uncertain. This CDR3 region has 16 residues. V was pared by 4 bases and J by 14 bases, with 24 bases between. CDR1 and CDR2 (germline): SGHVS, FQNEAQ. CDR3 DNA: TGTGCCAGCAGCTCTCGTACCGGAGGGATCGGAGGAACCCTCCACTTT. It translates to CASSSRTGGIGGTLHF.

J is TRBJ2-7 and V is TRBV2; D is possibly TRBD1 (6 bases). The V gene's germline CDR1 is SNHLY and CDR2 FYNNEI. The CDR3 consists of 12 residues. V dropped 6 bases and J dropped 7 bases, with 13 bases sitting between them. The CDR3 coding sequence is TGTGCCAGCAGCCGACAGGATAATGAGCAGTACTTC. Translating it yields CASSRQDNEQYF.

This clonotype was observed many times. V is TRBV11-2 and J is TRBJ2-2; D is unclear. The CDR3 is made up of 15 amino acids. V lost 3 bases and J 1 base, leaving 9 bases between the germline ends. The germline V gene has CDR1 SGHAT and CDR2 FQNNGV. CDR3 loop: CASSFLSGNTGELFF. In nucleotides, the CDR3 is TGTGCCAGCAGCTTTCTGTCTGGGAACACCGGGGAGCTGTTTTTT.

Remarks on this clonotype: A clone one base away is much larger, so this may be a read error. The rearrangement uses TRBV7-9 and TRBJ2-3; D gene ambiguous. V gave up 3 bases and J gave up 2 bases, with 3 bases separating them. This CDR3 comprises 12 residues. Germline CDR1 and CDR2: SEHNR and FQNEAQ (reference sequence). In DNA, the CDR3 is TGTGCCAGCAGCTTTATCACAGATACGCAGTATTTT. As protein: CASSFITDTQYF.

This clonotype was found a few times. This rearrangement joins TRBV5-1 to TRBJ2-2; 11 positions agree with TRBD2. Germline CDR1 is SGHRS and CDR2 is YFSETQ. The CDR3 is 16 amino acids. The V and J ends lost 4 bases and 5 bases, in that order; junction bases with no gene match: 7. CDR3 nucleotide sequence: TGCGCCAGCAGCGGGGGACTAGCGGCCTTTACCGGGGAGCTGTTTTTT. It specifies CASSGGLAAFTGELFF.

This rearrangement joins TRBV7-8 to TRBJ2-1; 9 bases line up with TRBD2. The junction had 16 bases not matched to a gene; V was cut back by 6 bases and J by 4 bases. From germline, CDR1 is SGHVS and CDR2 FQNEAQ. This CDR3 has 18 amino acids. Here the CDR3 reads CASRQQTISSGIYNEQFF. The CDR3, as DNA: TGTGCCAGCAGACAACAGACCATCTCTAGCGGGATTTACAATGAGCAGTTCTTC.

The chain carries TRBV11-2 and TRBJ2-1; no clear D gene. This CDR3 has 15 amino acids. Trimming shortened V by 1 base and J by 0 bases, and 7 bases separated the two germline ends. The germline gives CDR1 SGHAT, CDR2 FQNNGV. For the CDR3, the DNA is TGTGCCAGCAGCTTAGGGATAGGCTCCTACAATGAGCAGTTCTTC. As protein: CASSLGIGSYNEQFF.

The sample holds a few counts of this clonotype. V and J are TRBV15 and TRBJ2-7; 10 nucleotides line up with TRBD1. J lost 0 bases, V lost 5 bases, and 4 bases had no gene match. This CDR3 is 15 amino acids long. The germline gives CDR1 LNHNV, CDR2 YYDKDF (reference sequence). The CDR3 DNA follows: TGTGCCACCAGCTCCCGGACAGGGGGCTCCTACGAGCAGTACTTC. It codes for CATSSRTGGSYEQYF.

This clonotype was picked up a small number of times. The chain links TRBV29-1 to TRBJ2-7; 9 bases map to TRBD1. The length of the CDR3 is 12 residues. The V segment lost 4 bases and the J segment 6 bases; nucleotides outside the gene matches: 4. Germline V gene sequence: CDR1 SQVTM, CDR2 ANQGSEA. The CDR3 nucleotides are TGCAGCGTTGGGACAGGGGCTGGCGAGCAGTACTTC. Protein product: CSVGTGAGEQYF.

There are many counts of this clonotype. The chain has TRBV11-2 and TRBJ2-7, with D uncertain. Germline V gene sequence: CDR1 SGHAT, CDR2 FQNNGV. This CDR3 has 13 amino acids. Trimming took off 2 bases at V and 2 bases at J, with 7 bases between the two ends. CDR3 sequence: CASSLLHTYEQYF. Written as DNA, the CDR3 is TGTGCCAGCAGCTTACTGCATACCTACGAGCAGTACTTC.